The 18 T cell receptor beta chains below all came from one sample that was sequenced in a study of identical twins. One entry per CDR3 protein, called by TCRdb with MiXCR from the 5' RACE reads. The data contain hundreds of thousands of distinct CDR3 sequences, around an eighth of them singletons. This sample was also put to use in a study of yellow fever vaccine responses in identical twins.

The sequenced material came from PBMCs. The receptors shown here come from a woman in her late teens or twenties in good health.

V gene TRBV10-3 combines with J gene TRBJ2-3; possible D gene TRBD2, 6 bases. V lost 2 bases and J lost 6, with 6 bases in between. The CDR3 consists of 12 residues. Germline values: CDR1 ENHRY, CDR2 SYGVKD. Written as DNA, the CDR3 is TGTGCCATCAGTGAGGCGGGGGATACGCAGTATTTT. Its protein is CAISEAGDTQYF.

CDR3 DNA: TGTGCCAGCAGCCTTACAGGGGGTCGGACCGGGGAGCTGTTTTTT. Translating it yields CASSLTGGRTGELFF. V usage is TRBV27 and J usage is TRBJ2-2; 8 nucleotides match TRBD1. V lost 6 bases to trimming and J lost 5 bases; unmatched junction nucleotides: 8. The CDR3 consists of 15 residues. Germline assignment: CDR1 MNHEY and CDR2 SMNVEV (reference sequence).

This clonotype has at least ten counts. This chain's CDR3 is CSARGQGGTEAFF. The CDR3, as DNA: TGCAGTGCCCGAGGGCAGGGGGGCACTGAAGCTTTCTTT. The chain couples TRBV20-1 to TRBJ1-1; 7 nucleotides match TRBD1. The CDR3 runs to 13 residues. J gave up 4 bases and V 6 bases, and 8 bases lay outside the gene matches. CDR1 is DFQATT, CDR2 SNEGSKA, per germline (reference sequence).

This clonotype has only a few counts. The V gene is TRBV19, the J gene TRBJ2-1, with 8 bases identical to TRBD1. In germline, CDR1 is LNHDA, CDR2 SQIVND (reference sequence). With V trimmed by 5 bases and J by 7 bases, 10 bases remained unmatched. The CDR3 sequence is 15 residues long. The CDR3 DNA reads TGTGCCAGTAGTCAAGGACAGGGCTCGGTTAATGAGCAGTTCTTC. Translating it yields CASSQGQGSVNEQFF.

The CDR3 sequence: CASSLLGSWGTDTQYF. The CDR3 nucleotides read TGTGCCAGCTCACTACTTGGGAGCTGGGGCACAGATACGCAGTATTTT. This chain uses TRBV18 with TRBJ2-3; tentatively, D is TRBD2 (5 bases). The CDR3 covers 16 residues. Germline CDR1 KGHSH, CDR2 LQKENI. V shed 4 bases and J shed 1 base, with 15 bases lying between them.

This chain uses TRBV24-1 with TRBJ2-1; 12 bases agree with TRBD1. Germline CDR1 and CDR2: KGHDR and SFDVKD. J was trimmed by 7 bases and V by 3 bases; bases with no gene match: 12. CDR3 size: 18 residues. The CDR3 region is CATSDPNGGQGANNEQFF. In nucleotides, the CDR3 is TGTGCCACCAGTGATCCAAACGGGGGACAGGGGGCGAATAATGAGCAGTTCTTC.

This clonotype was counted ten times or more. V gene TRBV29-1 combines with J gene TRBJ1-5, with D tentatively TRBD1 (6 bases). The ends were cut back, 5 bases at V and 0 bases at J, with 8 bases in the middle. Germline V lookup: CDR1 SQVTM, CDR2 ANQGSEA. CDR3 length equals 13 residues. CDR3: CSVKQGSNQPQHF. The CDR3 DNA sequence: TGCAGCGTTAAACAGGGTAGCAATCAGCCCCAGCATTTT.

Only a few counts were recorded for this clonotype. The J gene is TRBJ2-5, the V gene TRBV7-9, with D perhaps being TRBD1 or TRBD2 (5 bases each). Germline CDR1 and CDR2: SEHNR and FQNEAQ (reference sequence). V dropped 0 bases and J dropped 3 bases, with 11 bases sitting between them. The CDR3 has 15 amino acids. The CDR3 reads CASSLASGAKETQYF. CDR3 bases: TGTGCCAGCAGCTTAGCCTCCGGGGCGAAAGAGACCCAGTACTTC.

This clonotype was recorded a few times. The chain employs TRBV2 and TRBJ2-1, with D possibly TRBD1 on 5 matching bases. Germline loops: CDR1 SNHLY, CDR2 FYNNEI. The CDR3 is 15 residues long. The V and J ends lost 2 bases and 6 bases respectively, with 14 bases between them. The CDR3 DNA is TGTGCCAGCAGTGAAATGGGGCAGCTCCTCAATGAGCAGTTCTTC. Protein sequence: CASSEMGQLLNEQFF.

The rearrangement joins TRBV20-1 to TRBJ2-7, with 7 bases that match TRBD2. Germline CDR1 is DFQATT and CDR2 is SNEGSKA (reference sequence). J lost 7 bases, V lost 6 bases, and 12 bases had no gene match. This CDR3 contains 13 residues. CDR3 protein: CSAWTRSSEEQYV. CDR3 DNA sequence: TGCAGTGCCTGGACTAGATCGTCGGAGGAGCAGTACGTC.

This clonotype has a handful of counts. The chain recombines TRBV6-1 with TRBJ1-2; 8 bases agree with TRBD1. The CDR3 length is 16 residues. Germline lookup yields CDR1 MNHNS and CDR2 SASEGT. The ends lost 7 bases at V and 6 bases at J; junction bases unmatched: 16. CDR3 sequence reads: CASTRTGTHPPHGYTF. In DNA, the CDR3 is TGTGCCAGCACTCGGACAGGGACTCATCCCCCCCATGGCTACACCTTC.

This clonotype was picked up many times. In DNA form, the CDR3 reads TGTGCCATCAGTCTCGGACTAGCGGGAGAAAGTGCCGGGGAGCTGTTTTTT. It is translated as CAISLGLAGESAGELFF. The chain has TRBV10-3 and TRBJ2-2, with 13 bases that match TRBD2. The CDR3 sequence is 17 residues long. The germline V gene encodes CDR1 ENHRY and CDR2 SYGVKD. V trimming: 5 bases; J trimming: 6 bases; junction bases outside the gene matches: 9.

CDR3: CASSSFFYEQYF. The CDR3 coding sequence is TGTGCCAGCAGCTCCTTCTTCTACGAGCAGTACTTC. This chain joins TRBV5-6 and TRBJ2-7; no clear D. CDR3 length equals 12 residues. V was shortened by 3 bases and J by 3 bases, with 7 bases between the two germline ends. The germline CDR1 and CDR2 sequences are SGHDT and YYEEEE.

This chain uses TRBV20-1 with TRBJ2-1; possibly TRBD2 for D (5 bases). Germline CDR1 is DFQATT and CDR2 is SNEGSKA (reference sequence). The CDR3 is 15 residues long. V lost 6 bases, J lost 6 bases, and 21 bases lay in between. In DNA, the CDR3 is TGCAGTGCCCCAGGACGGGATTTCTTTTTCAATGAGCAGTTCTTC. This sequence encodes CSAPGRDFFFNEQFF.

This chain uses TRBV29-1 with TRBJ2-5; possibly TRBD1 for D (5 bases). The germline V and J ends were trimmed by 7 bases and 3 bases, with 12 bases remaining between them. The CDR3 runs 12 residues. Germline lookup yields CDR1 SQVTM and CDR2 ANQGSEA. Written as DNA, the CDR3 is TGCAGCGCCGGACACCTCAAAGAGACCCAGTACTTC. As protein: CSAGHLKETQYF.

This clonotype has more than one count but fewer than ten. This chain connects TRBV6-1 to TRBJ2-3; TRBD1 aligns across 7 bases. V lost 4 bases and J lost 5; bases outside the gene matches: 3. Looked up from germline, CDR1 is MNHNS and CDR2 is SASEGT. The CDR3 is 13 residues long. The CDR3 is CASSADRKDTQYF. CDR3 DNA sequence: TGTGCCAGCAGTGCGGACAGGAAAGATACGCAGTATTTT.

This clonotype has more than one count but fewer than ten. The chain joins TRBV6-1 to TRBJ2-1, with TRBD2 matching over 7 bases. V was pared by 2 bases and J by 3 bases, with 13 bases of the junction left unmatched. The germline CDR1 and CDR2 sequences are MNHNS and SASEGT. The CDR3 spans 18 residues. Written as DNA, the CDR3 is TGTGCCAGCAGTGAATTGAGGGCGGGAGAAGGTTACTACAATGAGCAGTTCTTC. This encodes CASSELRAGEGYYNEQFF.

CDR3: CASSQERGPYEQYF. The CDR3 coding sequence is TGTGCCAGCAGCCAAGAAAGGGGGCCCTACGAGCAGTACTTC. This chain links TRBV4-2 with TRBJ2-7; 7 bases map to TRBD1. V lost 0 bases and J lost 2; bases outside the gene matches: 1. Germline values: CDR1 LGHNA, CDR2 YNFKEQ. The length of the CDR3 is 14 residues.